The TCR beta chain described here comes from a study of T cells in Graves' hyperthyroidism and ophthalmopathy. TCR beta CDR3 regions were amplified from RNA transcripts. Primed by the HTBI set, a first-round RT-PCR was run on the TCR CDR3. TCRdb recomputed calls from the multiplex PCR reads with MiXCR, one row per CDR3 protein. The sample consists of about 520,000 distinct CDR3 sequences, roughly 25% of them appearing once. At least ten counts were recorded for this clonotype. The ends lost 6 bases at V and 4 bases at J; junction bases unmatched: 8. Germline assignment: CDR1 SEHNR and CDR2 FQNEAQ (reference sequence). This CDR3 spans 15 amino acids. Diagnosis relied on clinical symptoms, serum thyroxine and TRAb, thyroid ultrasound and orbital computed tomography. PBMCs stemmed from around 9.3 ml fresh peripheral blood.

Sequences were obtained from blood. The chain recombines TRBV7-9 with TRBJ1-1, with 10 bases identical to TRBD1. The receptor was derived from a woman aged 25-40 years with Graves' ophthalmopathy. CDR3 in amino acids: CASRARDRGSTEAFF. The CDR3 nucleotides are TGTGCCAGCAGGGCCCGGGACAGGGGTAGCACTGAAGCTTTCTTT.